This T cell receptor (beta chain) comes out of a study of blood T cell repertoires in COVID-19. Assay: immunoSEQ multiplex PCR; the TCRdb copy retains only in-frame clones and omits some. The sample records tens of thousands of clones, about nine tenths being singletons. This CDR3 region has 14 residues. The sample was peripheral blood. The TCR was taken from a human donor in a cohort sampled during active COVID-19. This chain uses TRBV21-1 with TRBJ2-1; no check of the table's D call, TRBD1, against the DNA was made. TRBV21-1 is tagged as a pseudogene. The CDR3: CAGNPGGAYNEQFF. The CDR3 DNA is TGTGCCGGGAATCCAGGGGGCGCCTACAATGAGCAGTTCTTC.